This is a list of T cell receptor beta chains from one sample in a study of T cell responses to AZD1222 COVID-19 vaccine. The assay was immunoSEQ multiplex PCR, and TCRdb's table has in-frame clones only and misses some. The sample has under 200,000 clones; roughly nine tenths are singletons. The source was peripheral blood, collected 28 days after the second AZD1222 dose. The receptors come from an adult who received the AZD1222 COVID-19 vaccine. Each CDR3 is given with its conserved first and last residue. Fields, in order: V gene, clone size, D gene, J gene, CDR3 protein, CDR3 DNA. D genes are given only for firm matches. Clone size is not always given. Where it is, it says once, few, many or a class for expanded clones.

>TRBV19|-|-|TRBJ1-2
CASSIDHRSGYTF
TGTGCCAGTAGTATAGATCACAGGAGTGGCTACACCTTC
>TRBV5-1|-|TRBD1|TRBJ1-2
CASSLAQTGTGGGYTF
TGCGCCAGCAGCTTGGCCCAAACGGGGACAGGTGGTGGCTACACCTTC
>TRBV10-2|-|-|TRBJ2-1
CASSESVTYNEQFF
TGCGCCAGCAGTGAGTCGGTGACCTACAATGAGCAGTTCTTC
>TRBV5-1|-|-|TRBJ2-5
CASSLVGRAQETQYF
TGCGCCAGCAGCTTGGTGGGCAGAGCTCAAGAGACCCAGTACTTC
>TRBV4-1|-|-|TRBJ2-1
CASSQDGVYNPYNEQFF
TGCGCCAGCAGCCAAGATGGGGTTTACAACCCTTACAATGAGCAGTTCTTC
>TRBV11-2|-|TRBD2|TRBJ2-1
CASSYQREGRDEQFF
TGTGCCAGCAGCTACCAGCGGGAGGGCCGGGATGAGCAGTTCTTC
>TRBV7-2|-|-|TRBJ1-1
CASSLEPVTEAFF
TGTGCCAGCAGCTTAGAGCCAGTCACTGAAGCTTTCTTT
>TRBV3-1/TRBV3-2|-|-|TRBJ1-2
CASSQRDRGYTF
TGTGCCAGCAGCCAGAGAGACCGGGGCTACACCTTC
>TRBV6-5|-|-|TRBJ2-1
CASRKQPVGDEQFF
TGTGCCAGCAGAAAACAACCCGTGGGGGATGAGCAGTTCTTC
>TRBV4-1|-|TRBD2|TRBJ2-7
CASSPLSGGALGEQYF
TGCGCCAGCAGCCCCCTTAGCGGGGGGGCTCTCGGCGAGCAGTACTTC
>TRBV28|once|TRBD1|TRBJ1-4
CASRPDRLNEKLFF
TGTGCCAGCCGCCCGGACAGGTTAAATGAAAAACTGTTTTTT
>TRBV18|-|-|TRBJ1-6
CASSPGPLQVPDSPLHF
TGTGCCAGCTCACCAGGGCCCCTTCAGGTACCCGATTCACCCCTCCACTTT
>TRBV6-1|-|-|TRBJ1-1
CASSVPGLYMNTEAFF
TGTGCCAGCAGTGTACCGGGACTCTACATGAACACTGAAGCTTTCTTT